Listed here are 14 T cell receptor beta chains from one sample, sequenced in a study of shared clonotypes between healthy human individuals. Clones were sequenced by immunoSEQ multiplex PCR, and TCRdb holds only the in-frame ones, with some missing. The table has 950,000 to 1,300,000 clones, 65% to 75% seen once. Material: memory CD4+ T cells sorted from blood. Subset here: CD45RA-negative fraction. These receptors were obtained from a man aged 18 to 30 in good health.

V gene TRBV11-2 combines with J gene TRBJ2-7; weak D call: TRBD1 (6 bases). The V gene's germline CDR1 is SGHAT and CDR2 FQNNGV. V lost 8 bases and J lost 0, with 14 bases in between. CDR3 size: 14 residues. Here the CDR3 reads CASVGQLTSYEQYF. The CDR3 DNA reads TGTGCCAGCGTAGGACAGCTTACCTCCTACGAGCAGTACTTC. The whole variable domain, remainder taken from reference TRBV11-2 and TRBJ2-7, is EAGVAQSPRYKIIEKRQSVAFWCNPISGHATLYWYQQILGQGPKLLIQFQNNGVVDDSQLPKDRFSAERLKGVDSTLKIQPAKLEDSAVYLCASVGQLTSYEQYFGPGTRLTVT.

The chain employs TRBV30 and TRBJ2-2; D not certain. The germline gives CDR1 GTSNPN, CDR2 SVGIG (reference sequence). Trimming pared 2 bases from V and 7 bases from J, leaving 8 bases between. The CDR3 spans 12 residues. The CDR3 DNA follows: TGTGCCTGGAGTCTCCCTCACGGGGAGCTGTTTTTT. Amino acid sequence: CAWSLPHGELFF.

This clone came up once. The gene calls are TRBV7-2 and TRBJ2-5, with 8 bases lining up with TRBD2. Germline CDR1 is SGHTA and CDR2 is FQGNSA. The ends lost 4 bases at V and 5 bases at J; junction bases unmatched: 12. The CDR3 runs to 16 residues. DNA of the CDR3: TGTGCCAGCAGCTCCCCGGGAGGGGGGGGGCAGGAGACCCAGTACTTC. It is translated as CASSSPGGGGQETQYF.

This clone occurred a few times. This chain connects TRBV2 to TRBJ1-6; 7 bases agree with TRBD1. Trimming at V came to 5 bases and at J to 10 bases, leaving 5 bases not matched to a gene. Germline lookup yields CDR1 SNHLY and CDR2 FYNNEI. The CDR3 contains 13 residues. CDR3 sequence reads: CASSYQQGSPLHF. The CDR3 DNA reads as TGTGCCAGCAGTTACCAACAGGGGTCACCCCTCCACTTT.

In regard to this clone: The germline gene is not matched at one end of the junction; a read error may be the cause. The V and J genes are TRBV4-2 and TRBJ2-2, with 8 bases fitting TRBD1. The CDR3 consists of 18 residues. Germline CDR1 is LGHNA and CDR2 is YNFKEQ. DNA of the CDR3: TGTGCCAGCACCCAAACTAACAGGGGGACCCGAGGTACCGGGGAGCTGTTTTTT. Translating it yields CASTQTNRGTRGTGELFF.

A note on this clone: Other DNA sequences within the sample encode an identical CDR3. The V and J genes are TRBV18 and TRBJ2-7, with TRBD1 identical over 9 bases. Germline-derived CDR1 and CDR2 are KGHSH and LQKENI. There are 14 residues in the CDR3. V lost 3 bases to trimming and J lost 3 bases; unmatched junction nucleotides: 3. CDR3 in amino acids: CASSPGQGNYEQYF. As DNA, the CDR3 is TGTGCCAGCTCACCCGGACAGGGGAACTACGAGCAGTACTTC.

A single count supports this clone. The chain uses TRBV19 and TRBJ2-1; the D gene is possibly TRBD1 (6 bases). Germline assignment: CDR1 LNHDA and CDR2 SQIVND (reference sequence). The V gene lost 5 bases and the J gene lost 3 bases, with 11 bases spanning the gap. CDR3 length equals 14 residues. CDR3 sequence (DNA): TGTGCCAGTAGTCCCGGGACAAGCTACAATGAGCAGTTCTTC. Protein sequence: CASSPGTSYNEQFF.

The chain recombines TRBV7-9 with TRBJ2-5; D tentatively reads TRBD1 or TRBD2 (5 bases each). Per germline, CDR1 SEHNR and CDR2 FQNEAQ (reference sequence). Between the trimmed V and J ends, which lost 2 bases and 4 bases, there was a span of 14 bases. This CDR3 comprises 15 residues. CDR3: CASSLSLGVIETQYF. CDR3 nucleotides: TGTGCCAGCAGCTTAAGCCTGGGGGTTATAGAGACCCAGTACTTC.

This clone occurred a few times. V is TRBV10-3 and J is TRBJ2-7; D may correspond to TRBD1 or TRBD2 (5 bases each). CDR3 size: 12 residues. The ends were cut back, 10 bases at V and 0 bases at J, with 10 bases in the middle. CDR1 is ENHRY, CDR2 SYGVKD, per germline. CDR3 coding DNA: TGTGCCACCGGGACGGCCTCCTACGAGCAGTACTTC. Encoded protein: CATGTASYEQYF.

This clone turned up a few times. This chain uses TRBV11-2 with TRBJ1-2; D is unclear. Germline V gene data show CDR1 as SGHAT and CDR2 as FQNNGV. The CDR3 length is 14 residues. V lost 5 bases to trimming and J lost 4 bases, with 14 bases between them. CDR3 loop: CASSPQENPYGYTF. CDR3 coding DNA: TGTGCCAGCAGCCCGCAGGAGAACCCCTATGGCTACACCTTC.

CDR3: CASSRLQGSDEAFF. The CDR3, as DNA: TGTGCCAGCAGTCGCCTTCAGGGCTCGGATGAAGCTTTCTTT. The rearrangement links TRBV28 to TRBJ1-1; D perhaps matches TRBD1 (5 bases). The V gene lost 5 bases and the J gene lost 7 bases, with 17 bases spanning the gap. The V gene's germline CDR1 is MDHEN and CDR2 SYDVKM. CDR3 length equals 14 residues.

In its sample, this clone was seen a few times. J is TRBJ2-7 and V is TRBV2; the D gene is possibly TRBD1 (6 bases). The germline CDR1 and CDR2 sequences are SNHLY and FYNNEI. The V end lost 6 bases, the J end lost 1 base, and 16 bases lay between the germline ends. The CDR3 loop spans 15 amino acids. The CDR3 DNA reads TGTGCCAGCAGCGAGCCGGGACAACCGTCCTACGAGCAGTACTTC. Encoded protein: CASSEPGQPSYEQYF. The full variable domain, rest sourced from reference TRBV2 and TRBJ2-7, is EPEVTQTPSHQVTQMGQEVILRCVPISNHLYFYWYRQILGQKVEFLVSFYNNEISEKSEIFDDQFSVERPDGSNFTLKIRSTKLEDSAMYFCASSEPGQPSYEQYFGPGTRLTVT.

The V call is TRBV5-1, the J call TRBJ2-1; tentative D call: TRBD2 (5 bases). Germline V gives CDR1 SGHRS, CDR2 YFSETQ. Trimming took 0 bases from V and 8 from J, leaving 9 bases between them. This CDR3 contains 13 residues. In DNA form, the CDR3 reads TGCGCCAGCAGCTTGGCAAAGGGAGATGAGCAGTTCTTC. It is translated as CASSLAKGDEQFF.

This clone was recorded at least ten times. The rearrangement joins TRBV28 to TRBJ1-5; D remains ambiguous. The CDR3 runs to 13 residues. Trimming left V 6 bases short and J 7 bases short, with 13 bases between. The germline gives CDR1 MDHEN, CDR2 SYDVKM. CDR3 sequence (DNA): TGTGCCAGCAGGGAACCCAATGGGCAGCCCCAGCATTTT. Protein: CASREPNGQPQHF.